This TCR beta chain came from a study of blood T cell repertoires in COVID-19. About the study: Specimens from acute and convalescent COVID-19 originated in the United States, Italy and Spain.

Generated by immunoSEQ multiplex PCR, the TCRdb table keeps only in-frame clones and is missing some. Of 200,000 to 250,000 clones in the sample, roughly 84% were seen once. The CDR3 loop spans 15 amino acids. The germline gives CDR1 SGDLS, CDR2 YYNGEE. V was cut by 4 bases and J by 3 bases, with 13 bases left in between. The specimen sequenced was peripheral blood. V gene TRBV9 combines with J gene TRBJ2-2; D is possibly TRBD1 (6 bases). This receptor was identified in a woman in her 40s with active or convalescent COVID-19. CDR3 sequence: CASSSQGPDTGELFF. CDR3 DNA sequence: TGTGCCAGCAGCTCACAGGGTCCCGACACCGGGGAGCTGTTTTTT.